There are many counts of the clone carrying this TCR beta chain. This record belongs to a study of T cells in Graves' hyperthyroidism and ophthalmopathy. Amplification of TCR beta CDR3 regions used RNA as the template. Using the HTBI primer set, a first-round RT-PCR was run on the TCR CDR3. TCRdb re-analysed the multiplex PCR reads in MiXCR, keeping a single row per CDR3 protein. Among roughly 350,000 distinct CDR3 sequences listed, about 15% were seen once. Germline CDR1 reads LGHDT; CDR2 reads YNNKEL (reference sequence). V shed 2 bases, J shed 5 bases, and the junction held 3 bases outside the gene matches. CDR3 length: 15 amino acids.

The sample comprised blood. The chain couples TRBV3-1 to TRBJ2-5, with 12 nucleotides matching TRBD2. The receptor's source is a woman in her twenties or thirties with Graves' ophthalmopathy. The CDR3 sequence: CASSQNLAGGETQYF. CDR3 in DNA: TGTGCCAGCAGCCAAAATCTAGCGGGGGGGGAGACCCAGTACTTC.